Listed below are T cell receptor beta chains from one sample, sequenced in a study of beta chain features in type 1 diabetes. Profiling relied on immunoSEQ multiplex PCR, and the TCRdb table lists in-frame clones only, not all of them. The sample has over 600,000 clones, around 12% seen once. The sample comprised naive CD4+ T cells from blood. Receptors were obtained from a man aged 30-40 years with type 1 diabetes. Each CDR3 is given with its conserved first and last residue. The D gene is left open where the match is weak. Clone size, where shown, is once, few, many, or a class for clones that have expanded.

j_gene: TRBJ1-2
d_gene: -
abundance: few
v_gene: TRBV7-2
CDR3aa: CASSVGTEGVYTF
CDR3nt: TGTGCCAGCAGCGTCGGGACGGAGGGTGTCTACACCTTC

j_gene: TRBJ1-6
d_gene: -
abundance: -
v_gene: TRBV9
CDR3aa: CASSVRPRTEDSPLHF
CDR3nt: TGTGCCAGCAGCGTACGACCCCGGACAGAGGATTCCCCCCTCCACTTT

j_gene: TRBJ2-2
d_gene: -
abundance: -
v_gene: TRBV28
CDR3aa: CASSLGLAIRELFF
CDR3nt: TGTGCCAGCAGTTTGGGTCTAGCAATAAGAGAGCTGTTTTTT

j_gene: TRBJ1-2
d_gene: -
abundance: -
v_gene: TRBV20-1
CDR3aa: CSARWRVGYTF
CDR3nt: TGCAGTGCTAGATGGAGGGTCGGCTACACCTTC

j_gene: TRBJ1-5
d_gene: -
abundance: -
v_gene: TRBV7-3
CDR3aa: CASSLRRNQPQHF
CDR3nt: TGTGCCAGCAGCTTAAGGAGGAATCAGCCCCAGCATTTT

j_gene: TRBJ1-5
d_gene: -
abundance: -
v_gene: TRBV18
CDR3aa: CASSSGTNSNQPQHF
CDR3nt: TGTGCCAGCTCATCAGGGACCAATAGCAATCAGCCCCAGCATTTT

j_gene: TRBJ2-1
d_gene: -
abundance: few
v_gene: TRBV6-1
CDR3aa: CASSEQGSYNEQFF
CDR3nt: TGTGCCAGCAGTGAGCAGGGATCCTACAATGAGCAGTTCTTC

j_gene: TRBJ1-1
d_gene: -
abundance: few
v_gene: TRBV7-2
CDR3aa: CASSLVTGLGTEAFF
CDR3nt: TGTGCCAGCAGCTTGGTAACAGGATTAGGTACTGAAGCTTTCTTT

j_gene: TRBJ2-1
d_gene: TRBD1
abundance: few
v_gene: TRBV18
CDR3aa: CASSPQGAGGNEQFF
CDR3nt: TGTGCCAGCTCCCCCCAGGGGGCTGGGGGCAATGAGCAGTTCTTC

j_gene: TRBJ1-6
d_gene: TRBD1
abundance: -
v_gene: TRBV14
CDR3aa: CASSLFGQARSPLHF
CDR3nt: TGTGCCAGCAGTCTATTCGGACAGGCAAGGTCACCCCTCCACTTT

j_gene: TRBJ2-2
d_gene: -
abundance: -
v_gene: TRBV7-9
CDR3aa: CASSQRSYPGELFF
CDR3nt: TGTGCCAGCAGCCAACGCTCCTATCCCGGGGAGCTGTTTTTT

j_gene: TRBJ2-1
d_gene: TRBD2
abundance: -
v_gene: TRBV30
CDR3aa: CAWSGTSGGNEQFF
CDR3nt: TGTGCCTGGAGTGGGACTAGCGGGGGCAATGAGCAGTTCTTC

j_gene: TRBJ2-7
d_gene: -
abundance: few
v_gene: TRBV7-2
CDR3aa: CASSLARQSYEQYF
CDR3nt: TGTGCCAGCAGCTTAGCACGTCAATCCTACGAGCAGTACTTC

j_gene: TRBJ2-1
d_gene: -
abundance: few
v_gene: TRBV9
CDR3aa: CASSVGQTSSYNEQFF
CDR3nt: TGTGCCAGCAGCGTAGGCCAGACAAGCTCCTACAATGAGCAGTTCTTC

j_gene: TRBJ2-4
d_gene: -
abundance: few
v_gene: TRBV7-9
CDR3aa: CASSLLRGGTENIQYF
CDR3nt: TGTGCCAGCAGCCTCCTCAGGGGCGGGACAGAAAACATTCAGTACTTC

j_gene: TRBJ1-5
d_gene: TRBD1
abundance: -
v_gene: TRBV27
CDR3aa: CASRLTGMDQPQHF
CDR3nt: TGTGCCAGCAGGCTGACAGGGATGGACCAGCCCCAGCATTTT

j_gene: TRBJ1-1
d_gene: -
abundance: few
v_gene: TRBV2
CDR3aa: CASSAAAMNTEAFF
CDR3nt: TGTGCCAGCAGTGCCGCAGCCATGAACACTGAAGCTTTCTTT

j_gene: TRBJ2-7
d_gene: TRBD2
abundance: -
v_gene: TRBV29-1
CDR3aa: CSVGPRTSGGHEQYF
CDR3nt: TGCAGCGTTGGTCCCCGGACTAGCGGGGGCCACGAGCAGTACTTC

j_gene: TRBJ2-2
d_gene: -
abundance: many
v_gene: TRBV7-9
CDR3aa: CASSLMSDTGELFF
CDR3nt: TGTGCCAGCAGCTTAATGAGCGACACCGGGGAGCTGTTTTTT

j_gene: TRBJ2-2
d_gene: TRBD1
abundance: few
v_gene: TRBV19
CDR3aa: CASSLTGGRLDTGELFF
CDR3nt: TGTGCCAGTAGTCTAACAGGGGGAAGATTGGACACCGGGGAGCTGTTTTTT

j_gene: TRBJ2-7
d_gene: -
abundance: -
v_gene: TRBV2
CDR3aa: CASSTVYTPEGSLMREQYF
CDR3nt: TGTGCCAGCAGCACGGTGTACACCCCAGAGGGGAGTTTAATGCGGGAGCAGTACTTC

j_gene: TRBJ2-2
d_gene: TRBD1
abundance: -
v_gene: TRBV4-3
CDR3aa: CASSQSTGQGTGELFF
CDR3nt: TGCGCCAGCAGCCAATCTACGGGACAGGGGACCGGGGAGCTGTTTTTT

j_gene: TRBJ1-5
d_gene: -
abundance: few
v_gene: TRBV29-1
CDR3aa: CSVGQVEGQPQHF
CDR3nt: TGCAGCGTTGGACAGGTCGAGGGTCAGCCCCAGCATTTT

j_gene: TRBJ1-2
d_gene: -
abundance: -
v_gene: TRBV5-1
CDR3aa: CASSLNSNYGYTF
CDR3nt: TGCGCCAGCAGCTTGAACAGTAACTATGGCTACACCTTC

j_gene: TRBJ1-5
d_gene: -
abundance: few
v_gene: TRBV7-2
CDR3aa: CASSRAGVSQPQHF
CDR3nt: TGTGCCAGCAGCCGAGCAGGGGTTAGTCAGCCCCAGCATTTT

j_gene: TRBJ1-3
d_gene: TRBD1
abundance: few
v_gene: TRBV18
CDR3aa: CASSRSLTRDRGQISGNTIYF
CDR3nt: TGTGCCAGCTCTAGATCTCTGACCCGGGACAGGGGGCAGATTTCTGGAAACACCATATATTTT

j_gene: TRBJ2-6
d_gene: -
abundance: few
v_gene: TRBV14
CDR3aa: CASSQAGRPGANVLTF
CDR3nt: TGTGCCAGCAGCCAAGCGGGGAGGCCAGGGGCCAACGTCCTGACTTTC

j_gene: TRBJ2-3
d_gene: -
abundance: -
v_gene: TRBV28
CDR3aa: CASGGSGGNTQYF
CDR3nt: TGTGCCAGCGGAGGCTCCGGGGGCAATACGCAGTATTTT

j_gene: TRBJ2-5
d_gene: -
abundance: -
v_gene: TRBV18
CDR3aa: CASSSLEETQYF
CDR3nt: TGTGCCAGCTCTAGTCTAGAAGAGACCCAGTACTTC

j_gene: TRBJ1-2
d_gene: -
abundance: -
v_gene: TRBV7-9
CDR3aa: CASSPRGTTGHGYTF
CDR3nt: TGTGCCAGCAGCCCTAGGGGGACCACAGGCCATGGCTACACCTTC

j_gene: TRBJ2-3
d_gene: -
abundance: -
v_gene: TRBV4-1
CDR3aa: CASSQERSEASTDTQYF
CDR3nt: TGCGCCAGCAGCCAAGAAAGGAGCGAGGCTAGCACAGATACGCAGTATTTT

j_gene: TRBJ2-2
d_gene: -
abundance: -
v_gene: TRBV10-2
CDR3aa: CASSAGQNTGELFF
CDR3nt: TGCGCCAGCAGTGCGGGGCAGAACACCGGGGAGCTGTTTTTT

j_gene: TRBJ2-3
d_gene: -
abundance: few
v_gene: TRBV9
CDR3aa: CASSVDRGTDTQYF
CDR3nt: TGTGCCAGCAGCGTAGATCGGGGGACAGATACGCAGTATTTT

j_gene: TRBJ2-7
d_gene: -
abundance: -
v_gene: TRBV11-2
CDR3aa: CASSSQGLEQYF
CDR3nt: TGTGCCAGCAGCTCCCAGGGTCTCGAGCAGTACTTC

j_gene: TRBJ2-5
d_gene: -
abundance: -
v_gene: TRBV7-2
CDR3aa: CASSLVGPRGKTQYF
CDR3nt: TGTGCCAGCAGCTTAGTGGGCCCCCGAGGGAAGACCCAGTACTTC

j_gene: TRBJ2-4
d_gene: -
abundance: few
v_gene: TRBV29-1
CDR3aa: CSVEGQGKNIQYF
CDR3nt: TGCAGCGTTGAGGGTCAGGGAAAAAACATTCAGTACTTC

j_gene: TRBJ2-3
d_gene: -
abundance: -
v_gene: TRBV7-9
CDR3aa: CASSLDLHTQYF
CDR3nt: TGTGCCAGCAGCCTGGATCTCCATACGCAGTATTTT